This T cell receptor (beta chain) was documented in a study of STAT5B mutations in CD4+ large granular lymphocyte leukemia. CDR1 MNHEY and CDR2 SVGAGI come from the germline V gene. V was clipped by 1 base and J by 6 bases; unmatched bases: 2. The CDR3 is made up of 15 amino acids. The assay was immunoSEQ multiplex PCR, and TCRdb's table has in-frame clones only and misses some. Among nearly 35,000 clones listed, around 80% were seen once. The chain joins TRBV6-5 to TRBJ2-2; TRBD1 matches 10 bases. This clonotype was obtained from a human donor in good health. The sequencing input was CD4+ T cells from blood buffy coats. The CDR3, as DNA: TGTGCCAGCAGTTACTTAGGACAGGGGGCCGGGGAGCTGTTTTTT. Translation: CASSYLGQGAGELFF.